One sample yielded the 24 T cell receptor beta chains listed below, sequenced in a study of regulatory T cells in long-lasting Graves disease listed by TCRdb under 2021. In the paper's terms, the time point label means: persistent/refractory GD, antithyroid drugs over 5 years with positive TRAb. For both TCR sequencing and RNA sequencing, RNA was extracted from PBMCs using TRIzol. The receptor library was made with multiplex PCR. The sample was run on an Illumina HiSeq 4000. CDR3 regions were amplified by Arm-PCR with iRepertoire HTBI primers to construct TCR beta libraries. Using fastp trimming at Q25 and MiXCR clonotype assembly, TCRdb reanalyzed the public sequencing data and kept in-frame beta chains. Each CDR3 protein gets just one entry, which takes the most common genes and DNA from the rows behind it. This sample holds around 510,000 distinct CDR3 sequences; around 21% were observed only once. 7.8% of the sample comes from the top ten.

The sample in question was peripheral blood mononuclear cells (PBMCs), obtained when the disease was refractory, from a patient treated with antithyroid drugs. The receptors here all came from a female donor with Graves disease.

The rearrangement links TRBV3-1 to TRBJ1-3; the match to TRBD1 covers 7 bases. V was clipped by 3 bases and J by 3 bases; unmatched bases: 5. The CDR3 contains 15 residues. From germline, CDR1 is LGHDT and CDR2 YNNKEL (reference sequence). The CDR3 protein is CASSQDRSRGNTIYF. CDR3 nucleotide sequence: TGTGCCAGCAGCCAGGACAGGTCGCGTGGAAACACCATATATTTT.

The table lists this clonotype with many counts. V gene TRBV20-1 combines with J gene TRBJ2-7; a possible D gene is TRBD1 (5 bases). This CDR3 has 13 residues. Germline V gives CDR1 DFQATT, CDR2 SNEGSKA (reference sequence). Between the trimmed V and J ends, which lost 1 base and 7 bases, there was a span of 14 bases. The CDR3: CSARVVGAREQYF. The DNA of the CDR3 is TGCAGTGCTAGAGTAGTAGGGGCGCGTGAGCAGTACTTC.

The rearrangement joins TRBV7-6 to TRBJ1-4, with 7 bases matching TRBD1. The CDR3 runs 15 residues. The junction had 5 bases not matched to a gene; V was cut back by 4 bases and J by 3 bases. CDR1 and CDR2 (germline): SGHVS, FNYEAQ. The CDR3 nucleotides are TGTGCCAGCAGCTCCCGGGACAGCCCTAATGAAAAACTGTTTTTT. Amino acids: CASSSRDSPNEKLFF.

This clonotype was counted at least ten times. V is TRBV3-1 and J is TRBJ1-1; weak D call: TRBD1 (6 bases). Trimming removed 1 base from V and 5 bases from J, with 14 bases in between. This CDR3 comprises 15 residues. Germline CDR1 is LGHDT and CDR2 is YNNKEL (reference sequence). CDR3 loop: CASSQAPQGRTEAFF. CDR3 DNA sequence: TGTGCCAGCAGCCAAGCCCCTCAGGGGAGGACTGAAGCTTTCTTT.

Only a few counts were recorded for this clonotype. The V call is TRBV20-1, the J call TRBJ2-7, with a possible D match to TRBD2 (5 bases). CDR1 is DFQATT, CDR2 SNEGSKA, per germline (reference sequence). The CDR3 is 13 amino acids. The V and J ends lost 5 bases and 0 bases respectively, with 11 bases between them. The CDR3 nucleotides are TGCAGTGCTCGCCGGACTGCCTCCTACGAGCAGTACTTC. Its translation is CSARRTASYEQYF.

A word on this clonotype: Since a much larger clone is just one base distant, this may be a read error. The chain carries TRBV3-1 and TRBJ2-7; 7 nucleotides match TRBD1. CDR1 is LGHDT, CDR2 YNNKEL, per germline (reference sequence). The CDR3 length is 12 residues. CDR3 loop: CAGRSQGYEQYF. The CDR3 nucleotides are TGTGCCGGCAGGTCACAGGGGTACGAGCAGTACTTC.

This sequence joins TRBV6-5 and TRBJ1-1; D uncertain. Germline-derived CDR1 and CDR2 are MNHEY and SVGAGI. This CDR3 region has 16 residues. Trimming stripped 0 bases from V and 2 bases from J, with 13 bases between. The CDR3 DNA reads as TGTGCCAGCAGTTACTCATCTATCCCGGCCAACACTGAAGCTTTCTTT. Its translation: CASSYSSIPANTEAFF.

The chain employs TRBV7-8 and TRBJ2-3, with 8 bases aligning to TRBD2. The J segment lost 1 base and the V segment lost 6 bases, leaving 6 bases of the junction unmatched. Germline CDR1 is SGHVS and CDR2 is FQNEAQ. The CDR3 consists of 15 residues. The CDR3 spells CASSSGTRGTDTQYF. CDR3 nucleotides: TGTGCCAGCAGTTCCGGGACTAGGGGCACAGATACGCAGTATTTT.

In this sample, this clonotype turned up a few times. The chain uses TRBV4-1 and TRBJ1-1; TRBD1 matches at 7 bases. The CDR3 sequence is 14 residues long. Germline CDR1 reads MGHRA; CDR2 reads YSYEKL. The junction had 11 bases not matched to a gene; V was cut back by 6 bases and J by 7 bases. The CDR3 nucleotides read TGCGCCAGCAGAAAATACAGTAGGGACAGTGAAGCTTTCTTT. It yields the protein CASRKYSRDSEAFF.

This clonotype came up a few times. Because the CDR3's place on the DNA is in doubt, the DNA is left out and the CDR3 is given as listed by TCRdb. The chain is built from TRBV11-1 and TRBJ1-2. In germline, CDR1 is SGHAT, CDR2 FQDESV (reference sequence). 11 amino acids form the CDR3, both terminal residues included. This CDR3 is CASSFGSGSTF.

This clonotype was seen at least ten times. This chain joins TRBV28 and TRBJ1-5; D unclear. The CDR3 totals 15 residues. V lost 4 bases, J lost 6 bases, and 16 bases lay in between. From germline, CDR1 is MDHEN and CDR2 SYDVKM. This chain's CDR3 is CASSSDRPVSQPQHF. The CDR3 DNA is TGTGCCAGCAGTTCAGACCGCCCCGTTAGTCAGCCCCAGCATTTT. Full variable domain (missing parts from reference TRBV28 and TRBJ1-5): DVKVTQSSRYLVKRTGEKVFLECVQDMDHENMFWYRQDPGLGLRLIYFSYDVKMKEKGDIPEGYSVSREKKERFSLILESASTNQTSMYLCASSSDRPVSQPQHFGDGTRLSIL.

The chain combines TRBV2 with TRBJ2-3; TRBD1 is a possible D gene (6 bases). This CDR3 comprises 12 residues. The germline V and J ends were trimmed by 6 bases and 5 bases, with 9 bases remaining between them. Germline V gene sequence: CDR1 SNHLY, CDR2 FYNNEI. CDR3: CASSLGQDTQYF. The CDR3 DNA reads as TGTGCCAGCAGCTTGGGACAAGATACGCAGTATTTT.

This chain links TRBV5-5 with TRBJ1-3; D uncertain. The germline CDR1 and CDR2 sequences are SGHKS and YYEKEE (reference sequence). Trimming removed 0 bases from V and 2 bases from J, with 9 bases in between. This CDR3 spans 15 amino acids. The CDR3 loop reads CASSLEFDPGNTIYF. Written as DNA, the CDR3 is TGTGCCAGCAGCTTGGAATTCGACCCTGGAAACACCATATATTTT.

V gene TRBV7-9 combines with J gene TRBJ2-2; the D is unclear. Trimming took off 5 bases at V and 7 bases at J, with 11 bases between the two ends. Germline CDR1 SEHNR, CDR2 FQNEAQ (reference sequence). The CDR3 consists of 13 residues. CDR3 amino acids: CASSPLEIGELFF. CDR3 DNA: TGTGCCAGCAGCCCGTTAGAGATCGGGGAGCTGTTTTTT.

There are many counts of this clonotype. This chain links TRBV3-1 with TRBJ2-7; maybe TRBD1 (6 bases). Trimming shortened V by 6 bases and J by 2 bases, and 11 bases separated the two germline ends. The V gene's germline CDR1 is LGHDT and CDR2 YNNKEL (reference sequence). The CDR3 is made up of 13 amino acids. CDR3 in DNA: TGTGCCAGCAGTCAGGACAGCCCCTACGAGCAGTACTTC. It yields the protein CASSQDSPYEQYF.

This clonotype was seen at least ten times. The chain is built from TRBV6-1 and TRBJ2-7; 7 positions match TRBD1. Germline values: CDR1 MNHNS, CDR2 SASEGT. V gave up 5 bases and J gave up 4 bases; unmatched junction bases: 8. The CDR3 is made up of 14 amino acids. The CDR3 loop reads CASSNPGQRYEQYF. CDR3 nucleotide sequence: TGTGCCAGCAGTAACCCGGGACAGAGGTACGAGCAGTACTTC.

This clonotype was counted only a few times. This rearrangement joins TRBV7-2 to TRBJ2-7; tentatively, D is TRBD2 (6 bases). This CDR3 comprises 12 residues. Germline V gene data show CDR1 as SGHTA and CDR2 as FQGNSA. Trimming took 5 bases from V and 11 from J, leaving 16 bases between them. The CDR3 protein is CASSPVGGVEYV. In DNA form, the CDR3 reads TGTGCCAGCAGCCCAGTGGGCGGGGTTGAGTACGTC.

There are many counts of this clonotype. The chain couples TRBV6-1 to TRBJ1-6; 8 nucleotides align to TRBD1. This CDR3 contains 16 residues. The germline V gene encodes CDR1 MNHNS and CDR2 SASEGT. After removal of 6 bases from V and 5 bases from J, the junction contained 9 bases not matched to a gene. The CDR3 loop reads CASRGTGGRDNSPLHF. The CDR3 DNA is TGTGCCAGCAGGGGAACAGGGGGTCGGGATAATTCACCCCTCCACTTT.

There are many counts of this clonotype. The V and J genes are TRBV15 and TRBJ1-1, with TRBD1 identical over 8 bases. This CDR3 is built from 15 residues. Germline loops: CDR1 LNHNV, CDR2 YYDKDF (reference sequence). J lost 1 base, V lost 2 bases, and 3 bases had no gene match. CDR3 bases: TGTGCCACCAGCAGATTGACAGGGGAGAACACTGAAGCTTTCTTT. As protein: CATSRLTGENTEAFF.

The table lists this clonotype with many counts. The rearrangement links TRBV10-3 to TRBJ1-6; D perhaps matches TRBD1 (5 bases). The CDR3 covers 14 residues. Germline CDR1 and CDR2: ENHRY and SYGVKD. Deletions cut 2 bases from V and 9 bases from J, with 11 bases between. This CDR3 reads CAISEPGYGSPLHF. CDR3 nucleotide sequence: TGTGCCATCAGTGAGCCAGGGTATGGTTCACCCCTCCACTTT.

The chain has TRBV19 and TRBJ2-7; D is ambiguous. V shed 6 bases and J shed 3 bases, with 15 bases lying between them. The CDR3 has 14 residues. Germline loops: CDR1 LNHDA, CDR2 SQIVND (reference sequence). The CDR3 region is CASRRATALYEQYF. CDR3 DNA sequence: TGTGCCAGTAGAAGGGCAACCGCCCTCTACGAGCAGTACTTC.

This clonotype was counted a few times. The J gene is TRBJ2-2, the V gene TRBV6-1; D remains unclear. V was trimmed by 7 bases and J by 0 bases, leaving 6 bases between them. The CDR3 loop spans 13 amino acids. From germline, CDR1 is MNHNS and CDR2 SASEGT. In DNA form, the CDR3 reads TGTGCCAGCACCATACCGAACACCGGGGAGCTGTTTTTT. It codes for CASTIPNTGELFF.

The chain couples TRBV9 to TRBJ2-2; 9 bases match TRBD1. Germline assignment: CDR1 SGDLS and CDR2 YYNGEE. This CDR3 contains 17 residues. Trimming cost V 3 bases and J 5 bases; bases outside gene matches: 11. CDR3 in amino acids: CASSAKSGTGWTGELFF. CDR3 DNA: TGTGCCAGCAGCGCAAAATCCGGGACAGGGTGGACCGGGGAGCTGTTTTTT. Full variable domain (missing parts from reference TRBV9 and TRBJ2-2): DSGVTQTPKHLITATGQRVTLRCSPRSGDLSVYWYQQSLDQGLQFLIQYYNGEERAKGNILERFSAQQFPDLHSELNLSSLELGDSALYFCASSAKSGTGWTGELFFGEGSRLTVL.

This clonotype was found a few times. CDR3 sequence: CVSRAQGLNTGELFF. CDR3 nucleotide sequence: TGTGTCAGTAGGGCACAGGGACTTAACACCGGGGAGCTGTTTTTT. The rearrangement uses TRBV2 and TRBJ2-2; D is possibly TRBD1 or TRBD2 (6 bases each). CDR1 SNHLY and CDR2 FYNNEI come from the germline V gene. The CDR3 is 15 amino acids.